The 12 T cell receptor beta chains listed next were all sequenced from one sample in a study of blood T cell repertoires in COVID-19. TCRdb keeps only in-frame clones here, not all; method: immunoSEQ multiplex PCR. The sample records 110,000 to 150,000 clones, just over 85% being singletons. The sequenced sample was peripheral blood. These receptor sequences come from a woman aged 55 to 70 with acute or convalescent COVID-19.

This clone was seen only a few times. V usage is TRBV3-1 (or the pseudogene TRBV3-2) and J usage is TRBJ1-2; D gene ambiguous. The CDR3 has 12 amino acids. Germline CDR1 and CDR2: LGHDT and YNNKEL (reference sequence). Trimming removed 6 bases from V and 8 bases from J, with 13 bases in between. The CDR3 loop is CASSPSAGGYTF. In nucleotides, the CDR3 is TGTGCCAGCAGTCCCTCGGCGGGGGGCTACACCTTC.

CDR3 protein: CASSLRKAGRETQYF. CDR3 coding DNA: TGTGCCAGCAGCTTGCGAAAAGCGGGGCGGGAGACCCAGTACTTC. V is TRBV7-2 and J is TRBJ2-5; 7 nucleotides match TRBD2. J was trimmed by 5 bases and V by 3 bases; bases with no gene match: 9. The germline V gene encodes CDR1 SGHTA and CDR2 FQGNSA. The CDR3 is made up of 15 amino acids.

The CDR3 spells CASSLEGTGSSPLHF. The CDR3 region has the DNA TGTGCCAGCAGCTTAGAGGGGACAGGGAGTTCACCCCTCCACTTT. The chain is built from TRBV7-9 and TRBJ1-6, with TRBD1 matching 9 bases. J was trimmed by 9 bases and V by 1 base; bases with no gene match: 4. Germline V CDR1 and CDR2: SEHNR, FQNEAQ (reference sequence). This CDR3 contains 15 residues. The full variable domain, rest sourced from reference TRBV7-9 and TRBJ1-6, is DTGVSQNPRHKITKRGQNVTFRCDPISEHNRLYWYRQTLGQGPEFLTYFQNEAQLEKSRLLSDRFSAERPKGSFSTLEIQRTEQGDSAMYLCASSLEGTGSSPLHFGNGTRLTVT.

This chain uses TRBV15 with TRBJ2-5, with 8 bases fitting TRBD2. V shed 4 bases and J 4 bases; nucleotides not matched to a gene: 8. Germline V gene lookup returns CDR1 LNHNV and CDR2 YYDKDF (reference sequence). The CDR3 totals 15 residues. The CDR3: CATSTTGTRRETQYF. The CDR3 region has the DNA TGTGCCACCAGCACCACCGGGACTAGGCGAGAGACCCAGTACTTC.

V and J are TRBV9 and TRBJ1-6, with 7 bases that match TRBD1. Per the germline V gene, CDR1 is SGDLS and CDR2 is YYNGEE. This CDR3 contains 14 residues. Trimming took 1 base from V and 8 from J; bases not matched to a gene: 3. DNA for the CDR3: TGTGCCAGCAGCGTAAGGACAGGAGATTCACCCCTCCACTTT. Protein sequence: CASSVRTGDSPLHF.

The rearrangement links TRBV4-1 to TRBJ2-7, with TRBD1 matching over 10 bases. The germline CDR1 and CDR2 sequences are MGHRA and YSYEKL. The CDR3 is 15 amino acids. Trimming at V came to 4 bases and at J to 3 bases, leaving 6 bases not matched to a gene. The chain's CDR3 is CASSLAGTGDYEQYF. DNA of the CDR3: TGCGCCAGCAGCCTCGCCGGGACAGGGGACTACGAGCAGTACTTC.

The chain combines TRBV10-3 with TRBJ1-4; maybe TRBD1 (6 bases). Trimming took off 6 bases at V and 5 bases at J, with 19 bases between the two ends. CDR1 and CDR2 (germline): ENHRY, SYGVKD. The CDR3 is made up of 16 amino acids. Here the CDR3 DNA reads TGTGCCATCAGCGGTGGTTTAGGACAGATAAATGAAAAACTGTTTTTT. It codes for CAISGGLGQINEKLFF.

The chain joins TRBV5-6 to TRBJ1-2; D perhaps matches TRBD1 (6 bases). V lost 4 bases to trimming and J lost 1 base, with 17 bases between them. CDR1 and CDR2 from the germline V gene are SGHDT and YYEEEE. This CDR3 is 16 amino acids long. CDR3 in amino acids: CASSPGGGRVNYGYTF. The CDR3 bases are TGTGCCAGCAGCCCCGGGGGGGGCAGGGTTAACTATGGCTACACCTTC. The variable domain in full, completed from reference TRBV5-6 and TRBJ1-2, reads DAGVTQSPTHLIKTRGQQVTLRCSPKSGHDTVSWYQQALGQGPQFIFQYYEEEERQRGNFPDRFSGHQFPNYSSELNVNALLLGDSALYLCASSPGGGRVNYGYTFGSGTRLTVV.

V and J are TRBV2 and TRBJ1-2; the match to TRBD1 covers 10 bases. The V gene end was trimmed by 4 bases and the J gene end by 3 bases; junction bases not matched to a gene: 8. Germline CDR1 is SNHLY and CDR2 is FYNNEI. This CDR3 comprises 16 residues. The CDR3 spells CASSAGQGRLDYGYTF. The CDR3 coding sequence is TGTGCCAGCAGTGCGGGACAGGGGAGGTTGGACTATGGCTACACCTTC.

This chain links TRBV10-3 with TRBJ2-7; 7 nucleotides match TRBD1. Germline-derived CDR1 and CDR2 are ENHRY and SYGVKD. This CDR3 is 16 amino acids long. Trimming removed 2 bases from V and 5 bases from J; junction bases left unmatched: 12. The CDR3 spells CAISEKQRQGSHEQYF. In DNA form, the CDR3 reads TGTGCCATCAGTGAGAAGCAGCGACAGGGAAGCCACGAGCAGTACTTC.

The V gene is TRBV29-1, the J gene TRBJ1-4; 7 bases are shared with TRBD1. The CDR3 is 17 residues long. Per the germline V gene, CDR1 is SQVTM and CDR2 is ANQGSEA. The trim removed 4 bases at V and 8 bases at J, leaving 19 bases unmatched. CDR3: CSVVGRDSLSGREKLFF. The CDR3 nucleotides are TGCAGCGTTGTTGGGCGGGACAGTTTATCCGGAAGGGAAAAACTGTTTTTT.

This clone was picked up one time. The genes are TRBV13 and TRBJ2-3, with D uncertain. V gave up 0 bases and J gave up 1 base, with 8 bases separating them. This CDR3 is 15 amino acids long. The germline V gene encodes CDR1 PRHDT and CDR2 FYEKMQ (reference sequence). CDR3: CASSLGQIRTDTQYF. As DNA, the CDR3 is TGTGCCAGCAGCTTAGGCCAGATCCGCACAGATACGCAGTATTTT.